The 26 T cell receptor beta chains below were found in one sample sequenced in a study of cytomegalovirus exposure and HLA in healthy donors. A multiplex PCR was run with 60 Vbeta primers and 13 Jbeta primers. Sequencing was performed with immunoSEQ multiplex PCR; in TCRdb, only in-frame clones are kept and a portion is missing. The sample has about 130,000 clones, 72% seen once. Sequenced sample: PBMCs. Receptors were obtained from a man aged 25-45 years in good health and CMV-seronegative.

The chain employs TRBV5-4 and TRBJ1-5; tentative D call: TRBD1 (6 bases). Germline CDR1 reads SGHNT; CDR2 reads YYREEE (reference sequence). The length of the CDR3 is 16 residues. With 0 bases removed from V and 5 bases from J, the gap between germline ends came to 15 bases. The CDR3 here is CASSLGGGRFDQPQHF. CDR3 sequence (DNA): TGTGCCAGCAGCTTGGGTGGGGGCAGGTTCGATCAGCCCCAGCATTTT.

This clone is a singleton in its sample. The V gene is TRBV2, the J gene TRBJ2-5; 8 nucleotides line up with TRBD1. TRBJ2-7 explains the end of the DNA better; the J call may be wrong. The CDR3 has 13 residues. Germline V lookup: CDR1 SNHLY, CDR2 FYNNEI. The CDR3 DNA sequence: TGTGCCAGCAGGACGACAGGGGCCTACGAGCAGTACTTC. Protein product: CASRTTGAYEQYF.

The chain is built from TRBV30 and TRBJ1-5, with D maybe TRBD1 (6 bases). Trimming shortened V by 2 bases and J by 10 bases, and 18 bases separated the two germline ends. The CDR3 length is 14 residues. Germline assignment: CDR1 GTSNPN and CDR2 SVGIG (reference sequence). CDR3 nucleotides: TGTGCCTGGAGTCTCGGTGGGGGCGATGGACCCCAGCATTTT. As protein: CAWSLGGGDGPQHF.

The count of this clone is one. The V gene is TRBV29-1, the J gene TRBJ2-1; no clear D gene. This CDR3 has 13 residues. Germline-derived CDR1 and CDR2 are SQVTM and ANQGSEA. Trimming took 3 bases from V and 7 from J, leaving 13 bases between them. CDR3 in DNA: TGCAGCGTTGATCGTGGCGGCGGAAATGAGCAGTTCTTC. Amino acid sequence: CSVDRGGGNEQFF.

The genes are TRBV7-9 and TRBJ2-7; maybe TRBD1 (5 bases). Germline CDR1 reads SEHNR; CDR2 reads FQNEAQ (reference sequence). V lost 6 bases to trimming and J lost 0 bases, with 9 bases between them. The CDR3 contains 13 residues. DNA for the CDR3: TGTGCCAGCAGTTCGACAGTCTCCTACGAGCAGTACTTC. As protein: CASSSTVSYEQYF.

The chain carries TRBV5-1 and TRBJ2-3; no clear D gene. Germline lookup yields CDR1 SGHRS and CDR2 YFSETQ. Deletions cut 3 bases from V and 3 bases from J, with 23 bases between. The CDR3 is 18 amino acids. Here the CDR3 reads CASSWAPYRSPLTDTQYF. The DNA of the CDR3 is TGCGCCAGCAGCTGGGCCCCTTACAGATCCCCTTTGACAGATACGCAGTATTTT.

The J gene is TRBJ2-7, the V gene TRBV6-1, with a tentative D call TRBD1 (5 bases). V dropped 3 bases and J dropped 2 bases, with 17 bases sitting between them. The germline V gene encodes CDR1 MNHNS and CDR2 SASEGT. The CDR3 runs 16 residues. CDR3 amino acids: CASSEVPGIRTYEQYF. The CDR3 DNA is TGTGCCAGCAGTGAGGTACCAGGGATAAGGACCTACGAGCAGTACTTC.

The V call is TRBV23-1, the J call TRBJ2-2; D remains ambiguous. TRBV23-1 is annotated as an ORF whose role is uncertain. The V end was cut by 0 bases, the J end by 6 bases, with 17 bases between. The CDR3 has 17 amino acids. The CDR3 loop is CASSQSSNSTPSGELFF. The CDR3 nucleotides read TGCGCCAGCAGTCAATCCTCGAACAGTACCCCCTCCGGGGAGCTGTTTTTT.

This clone was picked up one time. V is TRBV19 and J is TRBJ2-7; 10 bases are shared with TRBD1. The CDR3 has 12 residues. The V and J ends lost 10 bases and 5 bases, in that order; junction bases with no gene match: 5. Germline V gene data show CDR1 as LNHDA and CDR2 as SQIVND (reference sequence). The CDR3 loop reads CATGTGVDEQYF. CDR3 DNA sequence: TGTGCCACCGGGACAGGGGTCGACGAGCAGTACTTC.

The chain links TRBV27 to TRBJ2-7, with 8 positions matching TRBD1. The germline CDR1 and CDR2 sequences are MNHEY and SMNVEV (reference sequence). The ends lost 0 bases at V and 1 base at J; junction bases unmatched: 14. The CDR3 length is 19 residues. Here the CDR3 reads CASSLSFPGGVLLSYEQYF. CDR3 in DNA: TGTGCCAGCAGTTTATCGTTTCCAGGGGGCGTTCTCTTATCCTACGAGCAGTACTTC.

This rearrangement joins TRBV2 to TRBJ1-2, with D maybe TRBD1 (5 bases). This CDR3 has 13 amino acids. V lost 8 bases and J lost 6, with 16 bases in between. Per the germline V gene, CDR1 is SNHLY and CDR2 is FYNNEI. CDR3 region: CASPYPGGNGYTF. CDR3 coding DNA: TGTGCCAGCCCTTATCCTGGGGGGAATGGCTACACCTTC.

The chain carries TRBV13 and TRBJ2-1; TRBD2 agrees at 9 bases. The ends lost 5 bases at V and 4 bases at J; junction bases unmatched: 9. Germline CDR1 PRHDT, CDR2 FYEKMQ (reference sequence). The CDR3 is 16 amino acids. CDR3 bases: TGTGCCAGCAGCCCCTTGGCGGGGGGGATGTACAATGAGCAGTTCTTC. Translated, it gives CASSPLAGGMYNEQFF.

This sequence joins TRBV14 and TRBJ1-2; D unclear. CDR3 length: 12 residues. CDR1 SGHDN and CDR2 FVKESK come from the germline V gene. Trimming took off 1 base at V and 4 bases at J, with 4 bases between the two ends. The CDR3 coding sequence is TGTGCCAGCAGCCAAGCTTTCTATGGCTACACCTTC. This encodes CASSQAFYGYTF.

The rearrangement links TRBV7-8 to TRBJ1-3; TRBD1 might be the D (5 bases). This CDR3 comprises 15 residues. Germline CDR1 is SGHVS and CDR2 is FQNEAQ. V dropped 5 bases and J dropped 0 bases, with 11 bases sitting between them. CDR3 nucleotide sequence: TGTGCCAGCAGCCTCAGGGAATACTCTGGAAACACCATATATTTT. This gives the protein CASSLREYSGNTIYF. The full variable domain, in which reference TRBV7-8 and TRBJ1-3 provide the parts outside the CDR3, is GAGVSQSPRYKVAKRGQDVALRCDPISGHVSLFWYQQALGQGPEFLTYFQNEAQLDKSGLPSDRFFAERPEGSVSTLKIQRTQQEDSAVYLCASSLREYSGNTIYFGEGSWLTVV.

The J gene is TRBJ1-4, the V gene TRBV27; 9 bases are a match to TRBD1. Germline CDR1 is MNHEY and CDR2 is SMNVEV (reference sequence). The CDR3 runs 16 residues. The V and J ends lost 5 bases and 7 bases, in that order; junction bases with no gene match: 11. The CDR3 is CASSPSPGTGIEKLFF. In nucleotides, the CDR3 is TGTGCCAGCAGTCCGAGCCCCGGGACAGGGATTGAAAAACTGTTTTTT.

The chain recombines TRBV9 with TRBJ1-2; a weak D match, TRBD1 (5 bases). This CDR3 has 13 amino acids. Germline V lookup: CDR1 SGDLS, CDR2 YYNGEE. V lost 2 bases and J 4 bases, leaving 9 bases between the germline ends. Here the CDR3 DNA reads TGTGCCAGCAGCGTTCAGGGCGGCTATGGCTACACCTTC. Amino acids: CASSVQGGYGYTF.

The chain recombines TRBV19 with TRBJ1-1; D unresolved. Germline loops: CDR1 LNHDA, CDR2 SQIVND (reference sequence). The CDR3 is 14 amino acids. V was trimmed by 3 bases and J by 3 bases, leaving 11 bases between them. The CDR3 loop reads CASSMWQVDTEAFF. CDR3 in DNA: TGTGCCAGTAGTATGTGGCAGGTGGACACTGAAGCTTTCTTT.

This sequence joins TRBV11-2 and TRBJ2-2; 8 positions agree with TRBD1. Germline V lookup: CDR1 SGHAT, CDR2 FQNNGV. Trimming cost V 1 base and J 4 bases; bases outside gene matches: 2. The CDR3 is 15 residues long. In DNA form, the CDR3 reads TGTGCCAGCAGCTTAGGACAGGGGATCACCGGGGAGCTGTTTTTT. Amino acids: CASSLGQGITGELFF.

This clone came up a few times. The V gene is TRBV10-3, the J gene TRBJ1-1; 7 bases fit TRBD1. V trimming: 8 bases; J trimming: 4 bases; junction bases outside the gene matches: 7. The CDR3 length is 13 residues. Looked up from germline, CDR1 is ENHRY and CDR2 is SYGVKD. The CDR3 sequence is CAIGGGAGTEAFF. CDR3 bases: TGTGCCATCGGAGGGGGCGCGGGCACTGAAGCTTTCTTT.

The genes are TRBV5-1 and TRBJ2-2; 9 bases are a match to TRBD2. Trimming removed 7 bases from V and 15 bases from J; junction bases left unmatched: 13. Germline loops: CDR1 SGHRS, CDR2 YFSETQ. There are 13 residues in the CDR3. CDR3 amino acids: CASAGGTPGFVFF. CDR3 DNA: TGCGCCAGCGCGGGAGGGACACCAGGGTTCGTGTTTTTT. Together with reference TRBV5-1 and TRBJ2-2, the CDR3 gives the full variable domain: KAGVTQTPRYLIKTRGQQVTLSCSPISGHRSVSWYQQTPGQGLQFLFEYFSETQRNKGNFPGRFSGRQFSNSRSEMNVSTLELGDSALYLCASAGGTPGFVFFGEGSRLTVL.

The chain couples TRBV10-2 to TRBJ2-2, with 11 bases matching TRBD2. The CDR3 has 19 residues. After removal of 8 bases from V and 0 bases from J, the junction contained 14 bases not matched to a gene. Germline-derived CDR1 and CDR2 are WSHSY and SAAADI. DNA for the CDR3: TGCGCCAGCGGGGGGACTAGCGGACTTAAAAAACCGAACACCGGGGAGCTGTTTTTT. Translated, it gives CASGGTSGLKKPNTGELFF.

The chain couples TRBV4-1 to TRBJ2-1; D is unclear. CDR3 length equals 18 residues. Germline V lookup: CDR1 MGHRA, CDR2 YSYEKL. Trimming took off 2 bases at V and 0 bases at J, with 17 bases between the two ends. DNA of the CDR3: TGCGCCAGCAGCCAATACCCCCTTGGGTGGAGCTCCTACAATGAGCAGTTCTTC. Its translation is CASSQYPLGWSSYNEQFF.

V and J are TRBV25-1 and TRBJ1-3, with D possibly matching TRBD1 (5 bases). The CDR3 contains 14 residues. Trimming pared 4 bases from V and 0 bases from J, leaving 7 bases between. Germline V CDR1 and CDR2: MGHDK, SYGVNS. The CDR3 sequence: CASSAGVSGNTIYF. The CDR3 region has the DNA TGTGCCAGCAGTGCGGGGGTCTCTGGAAACACCATATATTTT.

This sequence joins TRBV19 and TRBJ1-5; D uncertain. V lost 0 bases and J lost 4, with 10 bases in between. Germline V gene data show CDR1 as LNHDA and CDR2 as SQIVND (reference sequence). This CDR3 contains 15 residues. The CDR3 here is CASSIDSRYNQPQHF. The CDR3 bases are TGTGCCAGTAGTATAGATAGCCGGTATAATCAGCCCCAGCATTTT. Full variable domain (rest looked up from reference TRBV19 and TRBJ1-5): DGGITQSPKYLFRKEGQNVTLSCEQNLNHDAMYWYRQDPGQGLRLIYYSQIVNDFQKGDIAEGYSVSREKKESFPLTVTSAQKNPTAFYLCASSIDSRYNQPQHFGDGTRLSIL.

The CDR3 nucleotides are TGCGCCAGCACAGACTCCTACGAGCAGTACTTC. Protein product: CASTDSYEQYF. The genes are TRBV5-1 and TRBJ2-7; unclear D gene. Germline lookup yields CDR1 SGHRS and CDR2 YFSETQ. With 6 bases removed from V and 0 bases from J, the gap between germline ends came to 4 bases. This CDR3 comprises 11 residues.

The CDR3 here is CASSPRQGTYEQYF. The CDR3, as DNA: TGTGCCAGCAGCCCAAGACAGGGGACCTACGAGCAGTACTTC. This chain uses TRBV7-6 with TRBJ2-7, with 8 bases aligning to TRBD1. From germline, CDR1 is SGHVS and CDR2 FNYEAQ. This CDR3 is built from 14 residues. V trimming: 5 bases; J trimming: 2 bases; junction bases outside the gene matches: 5.